This TCR beta chain was identified in a study of Graves' ophthalmopathy and Graves' hyperthyroidism. General study points: Blood also carried most expanded thyroid clonotypes exceeding 0.001 frequency.

Ophthalmopathy not arising within 18 months of follow-up defined hyperthyroidism as stable. Exclusion applied to patients with other autoimmune diseases, uncontrolled infections, pregnancy or lactation. Clinical symptoms, serum thyroxine, TRAb, thyroid ultrasound and orbital computed tomography were relied on for diagnosis. The authors amplified TCR beta CDR3 regions, and they did so from RNA transcripts for repertoire sequencing. An initial RT-PCR round employing HTBI primers preceded a second-round multiplex PCR. TCRdb used MiXCR to reprocess the multiplex PCR reads, holding one entry per CDR3 protein. The table lists some 410,000 distinct CDR3 sequences, over 20% of them singletons. This clonotype showed up many times. Its antigen remains unidentified. The germline gives CDR1 DFQATT, CDR2 SNEGSKA (reference sequence). CDR3 length equals 14 residues. The ends were cut back, 6 bases at V and 2 bases at J, with 11 bases in the middle.

J is TRBJ1-6 and V is TRBV20-1, with D tentatively TRBD1 (6 bases). The sequence was obtained from a woman younger than 35 with stable Graves' hyperthyroidism. The sample taken for sequencing was peripheral blood. CDR3 protein: CSANRDPYNSPLHF. In DNA, the CDR3 is TGCAGTGCCAACAGGGACCCCTATAATTCACCCCTCCACTTT.